The next 12 T cell receptor beta chains were all read from a single sample in a study of blood T cell repertoires in COVID-19. Using immunoSEQ multiplex PCR, the repertoire was profiled, and TCRdb retains in-frame clones only, with some absent. This sample has about 190,000 clones, with 78% found just once. The specimen sequenced was peripheral blood. The receptor set was obtained from a woman aged 80 or over with active or convalescent COVID-19.

The chain links TRBV2 to TRBJ2-3; D uncertain. This CDR3 spans 16 amino acids. CDR1 is SNHLY, CDR2 FYNNEI, per germline. Trimming pared 1 base from V and 2 bases from J, leaving 13 bases between. In DNA form, the CDR3 reads TGTGCCAGCAGTGAAGGATACCTACTTACCACAGATACGCAGTATTTT. Translating gives CASSEGYLLTTDTQYF.

The rearrangement joins TRBV19 to TRBJ2-5; weak D call: TRBD2 (5 bases). Between the trimmed V and J ends, which lost 6 bases and 4 bases, there was a span of 9 bases. The CDR3 has 12 amino acids. CDR1 LNHDA and CDR2 SQIVND come from the germline V gene (reference sequence). The CDR3 nucleotides read TGTGCCAGTAGCCACGGAGGAGAGACCCAGTACTTC. It is translated as CASSHGGETQYF.

This rearrangement joins TRBV5-4 to TRBJ2-5; D is unclear. This CDR3 spans 14 amino acids. Trimming left V 0 bases short and J 0 bases short, with 6 bases between. Germline lookup yields CDR1 SGHNT and CDR2 YYREEE (reference sequence). CDR3 in DNA: TGTGCCAGCAGCTTGGTCCCAGACCAAGAGACCCAGTACTTC. Amino acids: CASSLVPDQETQYF.

The chain's CDR3 is CASSDGGRNYGYTF. In DNA, the CDR3 is TGTGCCAGCAGCGACGGGGGGAGAAACTATGGCTACACCTTC. The chain couples TRBV7-2 to TRBJ1-2; TRBD1 is a possible D gene (5 bases). This CDR3 contains 14 residues. Trimming cost V 5 bases and J 2 bases, with 12 bases left between them. The germline V gene has CDR1 SGHTA and CDR2 FQGNSA.

The genes are TRBV9 and TRBJ2-1; 8 bases agree with TRBD1. CDR3 length: 15 amino acids. With V trimmed by 2 bases and J by 5 bases, 6 bases remained unmatched. Germline V CDR1 and CDR2: SGDLS, YYNGEE. Written as DNA, the CDR3 is TGTGCCAGCAGCGTTCACATGACAGGGGACAATGAGCAGTTCTTC. Amino acids: CASSVHMTGDNEQFF.

The gene calls are TRBV20-1 and TRBJ1-1, with D tentatively TRBD1 (5 bases). Germline CDR1 is DFQATT and CDR2 is SNEGSKA (reference sequence). Trimming removed 3 bases from V and 1 base from J, with 9 bases in between. CDR3 length: 13 amino acids. The DNA for the CDR3 is TGCAGTGCTAGTTCAGGGTGGAACACTGAAGCTTTCTTT. It encodes CSASSGWNTEAFF.

The chain joins TRBV5-5 to TRBJ1-2; maybe TRBD1 (6 bases). V lost 0 bases and J 8 bases, leaving 20 bases between the germline ends. The V gene's germline CDR1 is SGHKS and CDR2 YYEKEE (reference sequence). The CDR3 is 16 residues long. The CDR3 sequence: CASSLGQGLLDGGYTF. CDR3 coding DNA: TGTGCCAGCAGCTTGGGGCAGGGGCTCTTGGATGGAGGCTACACCTTC.

The chain has TRBV10-3 and TRBJ1-4; 8 positions match TRBD1. Germline V gene data show CDR1 as ENHRY and CDR2 as SYGVKD. The CDR3 spans 15 residues. V gave up 6 bases and J gave up 5 bases; unmatched junction bases: 8. CDR3 bases: TGTGCCATCAGCCCGTCGGACAGGGCCAATGAAAAACTGTTTTTT. This codes for CAISPSDRANEKLFF.

The V and J genes are TRBV2 and TRBJ2-2, with D possibly being TRBD2 (5 bases). This CDR3 spans 15 amino acids. Germline V gene sequence: CDR1 SNHLY, CDR2 FYNNEI. Trimming shortened V by 6 bases and J by 4 bases, and 15 bases separated the two germline ends. CDR3: CASRSQSGGTGELFF. In DNA, the CDR3 is TGTGCCAGCAGGTCTCAGTCCGGAGGCACCGGGGAGCTGTTTTTT. Based on the CDR3 plus reference TRBV2 and TRBJ2-2, the full variable domain is EPEVTQTPSHQVTQMGQEVILRCVPISNHLYFYWYRQILGQKVEFLVSFYNNEISEKSEIFDDQFSVERPDGSNFTLKIRSTKLEDSAMYFCASRSQSGGTGELFFGEGSRLTVL.

The chain has TRBV5-4 and TRBJ2-5; the match to TRBD1 covers 8 bases. This CDR3 has 15 residues. CDR1 SGHNT and CDR2 YYREEE come from the germline V gene (reference sequence). V shed 0 bases and J 3 bases; nucleotides not matched to a gene: 4. CDR3 residues: CASSLGRTGKETQYF. The CDR3 nucleotides are TGTGCCAGCAGCTTGGGGCGGACAGGGAAAGAGACCCAGTACTTC. The whole variable domain, remainder taken from reference TRBV5-4 and TRBJ2-5, is ETGVTQSPTHLIKTRGQQVTLRCSSQSGHNTVSWYQQALGQGPQFIFQYYREEENGRGNFPPRFSGLQFPNYSSELNVNALELDDSALYLCASSLGRTGKETQYFGPGTRLLVL.

The V call is TRBV14, the J call TRBJ2-5, with D possibly being TRBD1 (5 bases). Germline V gene lookup returns CDR1 SGHDN and CDR2 FVKESK. Between the trimmed V and J ends, which lost 5 bases and 5 bases, there was a span of 15 bases. The CDR3 totals 14 residues. CDR3 region: CASSSFDSWETQYF. The CDR3 nucleotides read TGTGCCAGCAGCTCTTTCGACAGTTGGGAGACCCAGTACTTC.

The CDR3 DNA sequence: TGTGCCAGCACAAATACGGGGGGGAGGGGAAACACCATATATTTT. Translated, it gives CASTNTGGRGNTIYF. The rearrangement links TRBV6-6 to TRBJ1-3; a possible D gene is TRBD1 (5 bases). This CDR3 has 15 amino acids. V shed 7 bases and J shed 4 bases, with 17 bases lying between them. The V gene's germline CDR1 is MNHNY and CDR2 SVGAGI (reference sequence).